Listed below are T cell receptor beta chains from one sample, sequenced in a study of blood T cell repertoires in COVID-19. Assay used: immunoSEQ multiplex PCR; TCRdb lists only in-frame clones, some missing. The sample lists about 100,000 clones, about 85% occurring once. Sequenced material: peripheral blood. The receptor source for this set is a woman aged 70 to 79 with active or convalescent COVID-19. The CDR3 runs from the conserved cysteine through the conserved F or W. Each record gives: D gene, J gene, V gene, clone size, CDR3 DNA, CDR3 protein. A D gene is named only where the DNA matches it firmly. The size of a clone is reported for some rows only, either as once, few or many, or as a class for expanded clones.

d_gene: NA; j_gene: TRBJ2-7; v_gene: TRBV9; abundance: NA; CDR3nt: TGTGCCAGCAGCGTAGGGGACTCAGCCTACGAGCAGTACTTC; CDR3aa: CASSVGDSAYEQYF
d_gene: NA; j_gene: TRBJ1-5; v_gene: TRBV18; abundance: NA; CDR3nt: TGTGCCAGCTCACCCACAGGGACCTATCGGCCCCAGCATTTT; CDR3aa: CASSPTGTYRPQHF
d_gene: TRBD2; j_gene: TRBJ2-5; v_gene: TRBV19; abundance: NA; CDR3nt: TGTGCCAGTAGTATAGATCTAGCGAACGGGGGGGAGACCCAGTACTTC; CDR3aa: CASSIDLANGGETQYF
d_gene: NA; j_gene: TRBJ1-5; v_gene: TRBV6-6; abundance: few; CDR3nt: TGTGCCAGCAGCCGAGCTTCCGACAGCTATAGCAATCAGCCCCAGCATTTT; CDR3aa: CASSRASDSYSNQPQHF
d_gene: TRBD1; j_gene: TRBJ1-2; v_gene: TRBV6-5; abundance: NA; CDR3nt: TGTGCCAGCAGGTTCAGGGGGGACTATGGCTACACCTTC; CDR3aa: CASRFRGDYGYTF
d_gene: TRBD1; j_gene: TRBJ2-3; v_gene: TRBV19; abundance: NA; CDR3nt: TGTGCCACCAAGGCAGGGCAGGGGGCTGTAGATACGCAGTATTTT; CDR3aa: CATKAGQGAVDTQYF
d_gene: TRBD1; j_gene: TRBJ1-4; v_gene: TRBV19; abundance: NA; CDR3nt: TGTGCCAGTAGCGACAGGGGTCCCGGGGCTAATGAAAAACTGTTTTTT; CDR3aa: CASSDRGPGANEKLFF
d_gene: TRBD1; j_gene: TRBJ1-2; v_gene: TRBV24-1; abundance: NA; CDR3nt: TGTGCCACCAGTGCCTCAGGACAGGACTATGGCTACACCTTC; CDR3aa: CATSASGQDYGYTF
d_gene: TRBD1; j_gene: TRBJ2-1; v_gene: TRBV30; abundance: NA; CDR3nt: TGTGCCTGGAGAGCCACGGGACAGGGAAAGCTCTTC; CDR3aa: CAWRATGQGKLF
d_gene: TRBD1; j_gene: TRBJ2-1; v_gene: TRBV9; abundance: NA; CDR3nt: TGTGCCAGCAGCTCCGGACAGGGGGGTTACAATGAGCAGTTCTTC; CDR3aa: CASSSGQGGYNEQFF
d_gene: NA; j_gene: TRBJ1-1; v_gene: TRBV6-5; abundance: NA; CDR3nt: TGTGCCAGCAGTCCGACAGGACCGAACACTGAAGCTTTCTTT; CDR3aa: CASSPTGPNTEAFF
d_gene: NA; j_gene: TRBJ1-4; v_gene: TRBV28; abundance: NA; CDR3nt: TGTGCCAGCAGGTTTTCCCTAGTGAATGAAAAACTGTTTTTT; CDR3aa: CASRFSLVNEKLFF
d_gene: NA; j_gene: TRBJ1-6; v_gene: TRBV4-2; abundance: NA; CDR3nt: TGTGCCAGCAGCCAGGGGGACCGCGGGGCGGTGAGGGTTTCACCCCTCCACTTT; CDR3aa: CASSQGDRGAVRVSPLHF
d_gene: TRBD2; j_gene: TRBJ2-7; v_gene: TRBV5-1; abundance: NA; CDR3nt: TGCGCCAGCAGCAAGCAGGCGGGGGGGCTCGAGCAGTACTTC; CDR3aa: CASSKQAGGLEQYF
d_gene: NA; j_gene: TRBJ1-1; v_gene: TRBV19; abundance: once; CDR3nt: TGTGCCAGTAGTATACAGGCCGTGAACACTGAAGCTTTCTTT; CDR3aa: CASSIQAVNTEAFF
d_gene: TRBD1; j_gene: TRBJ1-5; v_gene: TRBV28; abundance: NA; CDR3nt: TGTGCCAGCAGCGGACAGGCGTACAATCAGCCCCAGCATTTT; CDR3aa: CASSGQAYNQPQHF
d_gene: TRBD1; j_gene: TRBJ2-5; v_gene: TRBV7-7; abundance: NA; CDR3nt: TGTGCTAGCAGCCGGGACAGAGCAGAGACCCAGTACTTC; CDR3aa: CASSRDRAETQYF
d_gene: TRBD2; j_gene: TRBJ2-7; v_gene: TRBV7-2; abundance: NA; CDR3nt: TGTGCCAGCAGCTTACCACTAGCGGGAGGTCTGAACGAGCAGTACTTC; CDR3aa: CASSLPLAGGLNEQYF
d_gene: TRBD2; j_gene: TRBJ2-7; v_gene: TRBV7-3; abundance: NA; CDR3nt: TGTGCCAGCAGCTTAAATAGCGGGGGACCCTACGAGCAGTACTTC; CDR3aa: CASSLNSGGPYEQYF
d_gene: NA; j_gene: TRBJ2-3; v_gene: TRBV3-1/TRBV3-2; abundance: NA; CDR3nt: TGTGCCAGCGGACTCGCAGGATCACTGGCAGATACGCAGTATTTT; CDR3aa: CASGLAGSLADTQYF
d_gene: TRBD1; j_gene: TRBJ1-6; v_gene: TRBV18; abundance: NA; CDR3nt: TGTGCCAGCTCACCCAAAGGGACAGGAGAATCACCCCTCCACTTT; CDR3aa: CASSPKGTGESPLHF
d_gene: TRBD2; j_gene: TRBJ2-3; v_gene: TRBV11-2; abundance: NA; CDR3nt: TGTGCCAGCAGCTTAGGAGCTAGCGGGGGCTCTAGCACAGATACGCAGTATTTT; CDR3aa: CASSLGASGGSSTDTQYF
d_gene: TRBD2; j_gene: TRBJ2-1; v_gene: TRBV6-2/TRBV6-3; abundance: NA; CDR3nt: TGTGCCAGCGGCCGTCGGGGGGTAGGCTACAATGAGCAGTTCTTC; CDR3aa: CASGRRGVGYNEQFF
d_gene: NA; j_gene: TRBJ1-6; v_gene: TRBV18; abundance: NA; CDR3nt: TGTGCCAGCTCACCCTCACAGGGTCGTTCTGGTTCACCCCTCCACTTT; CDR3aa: CASSPSQGRSGSPLHF
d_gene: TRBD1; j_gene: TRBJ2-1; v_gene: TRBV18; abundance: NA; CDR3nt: TGTGCCAGCTCACCGGGGACAGGCTCCGATGAGCAGTTCTTC; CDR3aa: CASSPGTGSDEQFF
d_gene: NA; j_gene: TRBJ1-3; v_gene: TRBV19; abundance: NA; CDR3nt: TGTGCCAGTAGGAGACAGGCCTACTCTGGAAACACCATATATTTT; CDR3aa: CASRRQAYSGNTIYF
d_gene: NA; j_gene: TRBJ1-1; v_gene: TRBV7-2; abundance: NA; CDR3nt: TGTGCCAGCAGCTTACTCACCGGGAACACTGAAGCTTTCTTT; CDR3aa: CASSLLTGNTEAFF
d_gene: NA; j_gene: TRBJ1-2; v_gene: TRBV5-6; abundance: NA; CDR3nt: TGTGCCAGCAGCCTGAACCCGGGCCCCAGGGACTATGGCTACACCTTC; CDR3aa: CASSLNPGPRDYGYTF
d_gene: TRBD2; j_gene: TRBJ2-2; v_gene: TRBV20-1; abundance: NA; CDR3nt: TGCAGTGCTAGTGGTCCCTCTAGCGGGAGAAACACCGGGGAGCTGTTTTTT; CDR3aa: CSASGPSSGRNTGELFF
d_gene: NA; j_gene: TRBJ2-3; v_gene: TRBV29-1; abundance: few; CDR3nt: TGCAGCGTTGAAGATCGGGGGGATACGCAGTATTTT; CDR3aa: CSVEDRGDTQYF
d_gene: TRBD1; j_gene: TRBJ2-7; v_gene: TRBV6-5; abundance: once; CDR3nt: TGTGCCAGCAGCCGTGGACAGGGGTCCTACGAGCAGTACTTC; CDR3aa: CASSRGQGSYEQYF
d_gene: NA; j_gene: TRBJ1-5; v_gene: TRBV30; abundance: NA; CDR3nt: TGTGCCTGGAGTAGGACGGGGAATCAGCCCCAGCATTTT; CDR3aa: CAWSRTGNQPQHF
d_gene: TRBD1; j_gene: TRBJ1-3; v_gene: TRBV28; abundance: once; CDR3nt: TGTGCCAGCAGTTACGCCCTACATACAGGGGGAACTGGAAACACCATATATTTT; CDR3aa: CASSYALHTGGTGNTIYF
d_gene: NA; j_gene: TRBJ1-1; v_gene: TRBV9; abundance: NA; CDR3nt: TGTGCCAGCAGCGTAGGTTGGCAGGGGAACACTGAAGCTTTCTTT; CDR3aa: CASSVGWQGNTEAFF
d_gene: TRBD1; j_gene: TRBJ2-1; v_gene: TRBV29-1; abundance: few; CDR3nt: TGCAGCGTGAGACAGGGAACCTACAATGAGCAGTTCTTC; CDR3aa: CSVRQGTYNEQFF